This TCR beta chain was profiled in a study of blood T cell repertoires in COVID-19. As for the study in general: The analysed material was cDNA or gDNA that came from T cells, B-cell-depleted T cells, or PBMCs.

The Seattle patients joined while their infection was active and were tracked longitudinally afterward. Only in-frame clones appear in the TCRdb table, and some are missing; sequencing was by immunoSEQ multiplex PCR. This sample has about 140,000 clones, with roughly 84% found just once. The ends lost 3 bases at V and 3 bases at J; junction bases unmatched: 4. The CDR3 runs 14 residues. In germline, CDR1 is SGDLS, CDR2 YYNGEE. This clone has only one observation. Specimen: peripheral blood. The rearrangement uses TRBV9 and TRBJ1-1, with TRBD1 matching 8 bases. The clonotype originates from a man between 25 and 39 years old with COVID-19, enrolled during active disease. CDR3 sequence reads: CASSAIQGDTEAFF. CDR3 nucleotide sequence: TGTGCCAGCAGCGCGATACAGGGGGACACTGAAGCTTTCTTT.